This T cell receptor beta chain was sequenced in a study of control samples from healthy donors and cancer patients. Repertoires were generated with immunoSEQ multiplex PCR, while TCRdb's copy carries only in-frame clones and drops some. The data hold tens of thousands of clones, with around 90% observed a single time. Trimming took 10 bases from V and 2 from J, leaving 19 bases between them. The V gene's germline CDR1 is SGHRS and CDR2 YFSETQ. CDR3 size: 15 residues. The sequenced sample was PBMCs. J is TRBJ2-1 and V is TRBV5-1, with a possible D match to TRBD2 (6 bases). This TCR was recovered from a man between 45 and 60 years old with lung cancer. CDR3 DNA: TGCGCCGCCGGGCAGCGGGCCGGCGCCTACAATGAGCAGTTCTTC. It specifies CAAGQRAGAYNEQFF.